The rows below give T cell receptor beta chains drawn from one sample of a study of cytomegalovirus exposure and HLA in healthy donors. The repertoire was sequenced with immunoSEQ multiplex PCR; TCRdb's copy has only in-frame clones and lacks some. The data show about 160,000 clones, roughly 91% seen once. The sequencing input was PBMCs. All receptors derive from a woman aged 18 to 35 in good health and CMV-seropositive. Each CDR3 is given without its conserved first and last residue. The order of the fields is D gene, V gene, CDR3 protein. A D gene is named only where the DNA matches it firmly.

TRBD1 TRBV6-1 ASSEGTGKHEQY
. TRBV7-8 ASSSRDFHNEQF
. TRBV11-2 ASSLDLRTANTEAF
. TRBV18 ASSPYYNEQF
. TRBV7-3 ASSSTNTGELF
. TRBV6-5 ASMKDSASYEQY
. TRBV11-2 ASSLTSPETQY
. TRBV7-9 ASSTEIAKNIQY
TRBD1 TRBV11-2 ASSASGTGGTEAF
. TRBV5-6 ASSAVPGKNTEAF
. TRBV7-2 ASSSLNGQPQH
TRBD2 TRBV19 ASRTTSGIDTQY
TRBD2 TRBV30 AWNLGGLETQY
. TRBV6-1 ASREQFNQPQH
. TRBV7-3 ASIKSAGSTEAF
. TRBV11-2 ASSSMGRKNTEAF
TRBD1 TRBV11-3 ASSPNRGETEAF
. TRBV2 ASSVLGPETQY
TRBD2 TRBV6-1 ASRYDSTGGNEQF
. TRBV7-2 ASSLGRSNQPQH
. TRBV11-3 ASSQGSGEQY
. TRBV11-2 ASSQVFGAYEQY
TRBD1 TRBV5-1 ASSPRQGDTEAF
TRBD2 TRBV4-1 ASSQNPQTSGDYEQY
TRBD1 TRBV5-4 ASSLEQGASGETQY
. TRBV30 AWSGGGNNQPQH
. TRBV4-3 ASSQNPSPSGQETQY
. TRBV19 ASSVTRMYQETQY
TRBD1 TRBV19 ASSIDGQGGQPQH
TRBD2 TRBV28 ASRRTSGFQETQY
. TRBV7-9 ASSASTSRAGYNEQF
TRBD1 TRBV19 ASRNRRDRGRNQPQH
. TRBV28 ASSLLGGPYEQY
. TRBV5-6 ASSYGVRGELF
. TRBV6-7 ASSYPVHQWRGYT
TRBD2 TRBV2 ASRGVRRGETQY
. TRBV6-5 ASSYNDLPFSAF
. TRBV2 ASSEAIALRGGGEKLF
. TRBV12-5 ASGPYQPQH
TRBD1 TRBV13 ASSTSGQGQGGELF
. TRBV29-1 SVEKDSLEGDTQY
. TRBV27 ASSFSNHLNEQY
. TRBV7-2 ASSRVALNEQF
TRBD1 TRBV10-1 ASSMSGQGDREQY
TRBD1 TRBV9 ASSALTGGGTGELF
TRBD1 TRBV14 ASSHLRQGFGTDTQY
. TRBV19 ASSLGLHTGELF
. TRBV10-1 ASSESFNQPQH
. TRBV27 ASSSVGSGGELF
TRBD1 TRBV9 ASGLGTAYNEQF
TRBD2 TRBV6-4 ASSVGAGAGNEQF